The present T cell receptor (beta chain) was sequenced within a study of blood T cell repertoires in COVID-19. Study context: T cells, B-cell-depleted T cells, or PBMCs supplied cDNA or gDNA.

Those who participated ranged in age from 18 to 89 years and resided in about two dozen US areas. Cohort 3 recovered donors had two negative PCRs, clearance, or symptom resolution. As processed by the authors: It was from reference gene primer amplification that nucleated cell counts were estimated. Using immunoSEQ multiplex PCR, the repertoire was profiled, and TCRdb retains in-frame clones only, with some absent. V, J and clone size reflect that table, while D and trimming were determined from the DNA. This table holds hundreds of thousands of clones, roughly 90% found once. Deletions cut 8 bases from V and 3 bases from J, with 14 bases between. The CDR3 totals 13 residues. Germline CDR1 reads MNHEY; CDR2 reads SVGAGI.

Sequencing was performed on PBMCs or T cells enriched from blood (not recorded which). The clonotype originates from a man in his sixties who had recovered from COVID-19. The chain combines TRBV6-5 with TRBJ2-7, with D possibly TRBD2 on 6 matching bases. The CDR3 DNA reads as TGTGCCAGCTCTACCGGGACTTACTACGAGCAGTACTTC. Translated, it gives CASSTGTYYEQYF.